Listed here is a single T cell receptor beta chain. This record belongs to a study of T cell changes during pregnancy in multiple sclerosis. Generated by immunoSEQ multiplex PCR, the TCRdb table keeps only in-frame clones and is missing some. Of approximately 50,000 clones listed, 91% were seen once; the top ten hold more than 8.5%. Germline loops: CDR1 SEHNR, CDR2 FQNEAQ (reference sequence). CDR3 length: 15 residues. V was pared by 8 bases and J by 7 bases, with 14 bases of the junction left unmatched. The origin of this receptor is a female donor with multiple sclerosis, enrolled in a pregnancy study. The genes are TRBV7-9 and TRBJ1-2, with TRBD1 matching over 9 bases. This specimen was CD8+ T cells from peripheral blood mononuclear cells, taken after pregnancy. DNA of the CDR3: TGTGCCAGCGCCCTAACCGGGACAGGGCCCCTTGGCTACACCTTC. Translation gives CASALTGTGPLGYTF.